The 23 T cell receptor beta chains presented below share a single source sample, sequenced in a study of CD8 T cells in Susac syndrome. Reverse transcription of about 0.5 to 1 ug RNA used random hexamers. TCRdb redid the calling of the immunoSEQ multiplex PCR reads with MiXCR, one entry per CDR3 protein. The sample holds 100,000 to 150,000 distinct CDR3 sequences, nearly 95% seen once. The sample comprised CD4+ T cells from PBMCs. All receptors come from a human donor in good health.

The chain combines TRBV25-1 with TRBJ2-2; 7 bases fit TRBD2. The V gene end was trimmed by 8 bases and the J gene end by 8 bases; junction bases not matched to a gene: 8. Germline V gene data show CDR1 as MGHDK and CDR2 as SYGVNS. There are 13 residues in the CDR3. CDR3 residues: CASGGVAGGELFF. CDR3 in DNA: TGTGCCAGCGGGGGGGTCGCGGGAGGGGAGCTGTTTTTT. Full variable domain (rest looked up from reference TRBV25-1 and TRBJ2-2): EADIYQTPRYLVIGTGKKITLECSQTMGHDKMYWYQQDPGMELHLIHYSYGVNSTEKGDLSSESTVSRIRTEHFPLTLESARPSHTSQYLCASGGVAGGELFFGEGSRLTVL.

CDR3 residues: CASSSGTSGRQKETQYF. The CDR3 DNA is TGTGCCAGCAGCTCCGGGACTAGCGGGAGGCAAAAAGAGACCCAGTACTTC. The V and J genes are TRBV6-1 and TRBJ2-5, with 15 bases identical to TRBD2. J was trimmed by 3 bases and V by 6 bases; bases with no gene match: 8. The V gene's germline CDR1 is MNHNS and CDR2 SASEGT. The CDR3 is made up of 17 amino acids.

The rearrangement links TRBV7-9 to TRBJ2-7; no clear D. Trimming stripped 2 bases from V and 2 bases from J, with 10 bases between. Germline V gene sequence: CDR1 SEHNR, CDR2 FQNEAQ (reference sequence). CDR3 length: 14 amino acids. CDR3 in amino acids: CASSLLSGTYEQYF. The DNA for the CDR3 is TGTGCCAGCAGCTTATTATCAGGAACCTACGAGCAGTACTTC. The complete variable domain, with remaining parts taken from reference TRBV7-9 and TRBJ2-7, reads DTGVSQNPRHKITKRGQNVTFRCDPISEHNRLYWYRQTLGQGPEFLTYFQNEAQLEKSRLLSDRFSAERPKGSFSTLEIQRTEQGDSAMYLCASSLLSGTYEQYFGPGTRLTVT.

This chain links TRBV2 with TRBJ2-1, with D possibly matching TRBD2 (6 bases). Trimming pared 8 bases from V and 3 bases from J, leaving 8 bases between. This CDR3 has 12 amino acids. Germline CDR1 reads SNHLY; CDR2 reads FYNNEI. The CDR3 sequence: CASSSVYNEQFF. The CDR3 DNA reads as TGTGCCAGCTCTAGCGTCTACAATGAGCAGTTCTTC.

CDR3 protein: CASNPQSLDTQYF. The CDR3 region has the DNA TGTGCCAGCAACCCACAGTCATTGGATACGCAGTATTTT. This chain links TRBV28 with TRBJ2-3; D not resolved. This CDR3 region has 13 residues. Trimming removed 7 bases at V and 6 bases at J, with 14 bases between. Germline CDR1 is MDHEN and CDR2 is SYDVKM. Complete variable domain (other parts from reference TRBV28 and TRBJ2-3): DVKVTQSSRYLVKRTGEKVFLECVQDMDHENMFWYRQDPGLGLRLIYFSYDVKMKEKGDIPEGYSVSREKKERFSLILESASTNQTSMYLCASNPQSLDTQYFGPGTRLTVL.

The gene calls are TRBV18 and TRBJ2-1; a possible D gene is TRBD1 (5 bases). This CDR3 is built from 17 residues. The V end was cut by 0 bases, the J end by 6 bases, with 18 bases between. CDR1 is KGHSH, CDR2 LQKENI, per germline. CDR3 residues: CASSPPKGSWVRNEQFF. The CDR3 DNA sequence: TGTGCCAGCTCACCACCCAAGGGGTCCTGGGTACGCAATGAGCAGTTCTTC.

The chain joins TRBV30 to TRBJ1-1; possible D gene TRBD1, 5 bases. The CDR3 runs to 13 residues. CDR1 is GTSNPN and CDR2 is SVGIG in the germline V gene (reference sequence). V lost 4 bases, J lost 0 bases, and 9 bases lay in between. The CDR3 nucleotides are TGTGCCTGGAATTGGGGCTTGAACACTGAAGCTTTCTTT. Translating gives CAWNWGLNTEAFF.

The chain has TRBV28 and TRBJ2-7, with D unclear. CDR3 length equals 16 residues. V was cut by 5 bases and J by 0 bases, with 17 bases left in between. In germline, CDR1 is MDHEN, CDR2 SYDVKM. CDR3 sequence (DNA): TGTGCCAGCAGTAGGTGGAATGGAGCGTCCTCCTACGAGCAGTACTTC. Its protein is CASSRWNGASSYEQYF.

J is TRBJ1-1 and V is TRBV7-2, with D possibly being TRBD1 (5 bases). The CDR3 is 15 residues long. Trimming removed 5 bases at V and 1 base at J, with 14 bases between. Germline loops: CDR1 SGHTA, CDR2 FQGNSA. This CDR3 is CASSEWATANTEAFF. The CDR3 DNA reads TGTGCCAGCAGCGAGTGGGCGACAGCGAACACTGAAGCTTTCTTT.

The V and J genes are TRBV6-1 and TRBJ2-3, with TRBD1 matching over 7 bases. With 8 bases clipped from V and 0 bases from J, the junction kept 11 bases outside the gene matches. The germline CDR1 and CDR2 sequences are MNHNS and SASEGT. This CDR3 is built from 16 residues. The CDR3 loop reads CASSTGTASSTDTQYF. The CDR3 coding sequence is TGTGCCAGCTCAACGGGGACAGCTTCTAGCACAGATACGCAGTATTTT.

The genes are TRBV6-2 or TRBV6-3 and TRBJ1-1, with D possibly TRBD1 on 6 matching bases. Trimming shortened V by 6 bases and J by 8 bases, and 13 bases separated the two germline ends. CDR1 and CDR2 (germline): MNHEY, SVGEGT. The CDR3 extends over 12 amino acids. In DNA form, the CDR3 reads TGTGCCAGCAGCCCTCAGGGGATGGAAGCTTTCTTT. Protein sequence: CASSPQGMEAFF.

The J gene is TRBJ2-3, the V gene TRBV29-1; D unclear. Trimming shortened V by 5 bases and J by 4 bases, and 4 bases separated the two germline ends. The CDR3 extends over 10 amino acids. Per germline, CDR1 SQVTM and CDR2 ANQGSEA. The CDR3 sequence is CSVSPDTQYF. The CDR3 DNA reads TGCAGCGTTAGCCCAGATACGCAGTATTTT.

This clonotype was seen a single time. This sequence joins TRBV29-1 and TRBJ2-7; possible D gene TRBD2, 6 bases. V was trimmed by 4 bases and J by 4 bases, leaving 14 bases between them. From germline, CDR1 is SQVTM and CDR2 ANQGSEA. The CDR3 sequence is 13 residues long. CDR3 residues: CSVGPGSIYEQYF. CDR3 DNA sequence: TGCAGCGTTGGCCCCGGGAGTATTTACGAGCAGTACTTC.

This chain joins TRBV28 and TRBJ2-5; D is ambiguous. Germline CDR1 is MDHEN and CDR2 is SYDVKM. Trimming shortened V by 3 bases and J by 7 bases, and 12 bases separated the two germline ends. This CDR3 has 13 amino acids. The CDR3 protein is CASSFSTPRTQYF. The CDR3 DNA reads TGTGCCAGCAGTTTCAGCACCCCAAGGACCCAGTACTTC.

The chain combines TRBV7-2 with TRBJ2-7, with 10 bases lining up with TRBD2. Germline V CDR1 and CDR2: SGHTA, FQGNSA. Trimming at V came to 1 base and at J to 9 bases, leaving 6 bases not matched to a gene. The CDR3 length is 14 residues. CDR3 sequence reads: CASSLELAGQGQYF. The DNA of the CDR3 is TGTGCCAGCAGCTTAGAACTAGCGGGACAAGGGCAGTACTTC. The full variable domain, with the rest looked up from reference TRBV7-2 and TRBJ2-7, is GAGVSQSPSNKVTEKGKDVELRCDPISGHTALYWYRQSLGQGLEFLIYFQGNSAPDKSGLPSDRFSAERTGGSVSTLTIQRTQQEDSAVYLCASSLELAGQGQYFGPGTRLTVT.

V is TRBV29-1 and J is TRBJ2-7; 12 nucleotides match TRBD1. The trim removed 7 bases at V and 5 bases at J, leaving 3 bases unmatched. Germline lookup yields CDR1 SQVTM and CDR2 ANQGSEA. This CDR3 comprises 12 residues. The chain's CDR3 is CSARDRGHEQYF. In DNA form, the CDR3 reads TGCAGCGCCCGGGACAGGGGGCACGAGCAGTACTTC.

This clonotype was observed once. This chain links TRBV27 with TRBJ2-7; 9 bases are shared with TRBD1. Germline CDR1 reads MNHEY; CDR2 reads SMNVEV (reference sequence). The CDR3 is 15 amino acids. Germline trimming cut 0 bases from V and 2 bases from J; bases unmatched to any gene: 2. The CDR3 coding sequence is TGTGCCAGCAGTTTATCGAGGGACAGGGCCTACGAGCAGTACTTC. As protein: CASSLSRDRAYEQYF.

This clonotype occurred once. The CDR3: CASSLNNGGVQFF. In DNA, the CDR3 is TGTGCCAGCAGCTTGAATAACGGCGGGGTGCAGTTCTTC. The chain links TRBV5-8 to TRBJ2-1; D is perhaps TRBD2 (6 bases). This CDR3 spans 13 amino acids. The germline V gene has CDR1 SGHTS and CDR2 YDEGEE. V gave up 1 base and J gave up 12 bases, with 14 bases separating them.

The chain carries TRBV27 and TRBJ2-5; 10 bases fit TRBD1. The junction had 9 bases not matched to a gene; V was cut back by 5 bases and J by 6 bases. Germline values: CDR1 MNHEY, CDR2 SMNVEV (reference sequence). There are 15 residues in the CDR3. The CDR3 DNA reads TGTGCCAGCAGTACTCAGACAGGGGGCCGGAAGACCCAGTACTTC. Residues: CASSTQTGGRKTQYF.

This clonotype was counted a single time. The chain combines TRBV3-1 with TRBJ2-3, with D hard to call. The germline V gene encodes CDR1 LGHDT and CDR2 YNNKEL (reference sequence). Trimming removed 3 bases from V and 6 bases from J, with 7 bases in between. CDR3 length equals 12 residues. CDR3 sequence: CASSHIADTQYF. The CDR3 DNA is TGTGCCAGCAGCCATATCGCCGATACGCAGTATTTT.

The chain is built from TRBV9 and TRBJ1-1; no reliable D call. Trimming removed 3 bases at V and 4 bases at J, with 4 bases between. This CDR3 has 11 amino acids. Germline CDR1 reads SGDLS; CDR2 reads YYNGEE. The CDR3 loop reads CASSGGTEAFF. The CDR3 DNA reads TGTGCCAGCAGCGGGGGCACTGAAGCTTTCTTT.

The rearrangement joins TRBV5-6 to TRBJ2-7, with TRBD1 as a possible D gene (5 bases). Germline values: CDR1 SGHDT, CDR2 YYEEEE. V was cut by 1 base and J by 0 bases, with 8 bases left in between. CDR3 length equals 14 residues. The CDR3, as DNA: TGTGCCAGCAGCTTGATAGGGGACTCCTACGAGCAGTACTTC. It is translated as CASSLIGDSYEQYF.

This clonotype was observed once. This chain links TRBV19 with TRBJ1-2; D ambiguous. CDR1 and CDR2 (germline): LNHDA, SQIVND (reference sequence). Trimming stripped 5 bases from V and 5 bases from J, with 12 bases between. The CDR3 sequence is 13 residues long. CDR3 in amino acids: CASSEVGNYGYTF. DNA for the CDR3: TGTGCCAGTAGTGAAGTCGGCAATTATGGCTACACCTTC.